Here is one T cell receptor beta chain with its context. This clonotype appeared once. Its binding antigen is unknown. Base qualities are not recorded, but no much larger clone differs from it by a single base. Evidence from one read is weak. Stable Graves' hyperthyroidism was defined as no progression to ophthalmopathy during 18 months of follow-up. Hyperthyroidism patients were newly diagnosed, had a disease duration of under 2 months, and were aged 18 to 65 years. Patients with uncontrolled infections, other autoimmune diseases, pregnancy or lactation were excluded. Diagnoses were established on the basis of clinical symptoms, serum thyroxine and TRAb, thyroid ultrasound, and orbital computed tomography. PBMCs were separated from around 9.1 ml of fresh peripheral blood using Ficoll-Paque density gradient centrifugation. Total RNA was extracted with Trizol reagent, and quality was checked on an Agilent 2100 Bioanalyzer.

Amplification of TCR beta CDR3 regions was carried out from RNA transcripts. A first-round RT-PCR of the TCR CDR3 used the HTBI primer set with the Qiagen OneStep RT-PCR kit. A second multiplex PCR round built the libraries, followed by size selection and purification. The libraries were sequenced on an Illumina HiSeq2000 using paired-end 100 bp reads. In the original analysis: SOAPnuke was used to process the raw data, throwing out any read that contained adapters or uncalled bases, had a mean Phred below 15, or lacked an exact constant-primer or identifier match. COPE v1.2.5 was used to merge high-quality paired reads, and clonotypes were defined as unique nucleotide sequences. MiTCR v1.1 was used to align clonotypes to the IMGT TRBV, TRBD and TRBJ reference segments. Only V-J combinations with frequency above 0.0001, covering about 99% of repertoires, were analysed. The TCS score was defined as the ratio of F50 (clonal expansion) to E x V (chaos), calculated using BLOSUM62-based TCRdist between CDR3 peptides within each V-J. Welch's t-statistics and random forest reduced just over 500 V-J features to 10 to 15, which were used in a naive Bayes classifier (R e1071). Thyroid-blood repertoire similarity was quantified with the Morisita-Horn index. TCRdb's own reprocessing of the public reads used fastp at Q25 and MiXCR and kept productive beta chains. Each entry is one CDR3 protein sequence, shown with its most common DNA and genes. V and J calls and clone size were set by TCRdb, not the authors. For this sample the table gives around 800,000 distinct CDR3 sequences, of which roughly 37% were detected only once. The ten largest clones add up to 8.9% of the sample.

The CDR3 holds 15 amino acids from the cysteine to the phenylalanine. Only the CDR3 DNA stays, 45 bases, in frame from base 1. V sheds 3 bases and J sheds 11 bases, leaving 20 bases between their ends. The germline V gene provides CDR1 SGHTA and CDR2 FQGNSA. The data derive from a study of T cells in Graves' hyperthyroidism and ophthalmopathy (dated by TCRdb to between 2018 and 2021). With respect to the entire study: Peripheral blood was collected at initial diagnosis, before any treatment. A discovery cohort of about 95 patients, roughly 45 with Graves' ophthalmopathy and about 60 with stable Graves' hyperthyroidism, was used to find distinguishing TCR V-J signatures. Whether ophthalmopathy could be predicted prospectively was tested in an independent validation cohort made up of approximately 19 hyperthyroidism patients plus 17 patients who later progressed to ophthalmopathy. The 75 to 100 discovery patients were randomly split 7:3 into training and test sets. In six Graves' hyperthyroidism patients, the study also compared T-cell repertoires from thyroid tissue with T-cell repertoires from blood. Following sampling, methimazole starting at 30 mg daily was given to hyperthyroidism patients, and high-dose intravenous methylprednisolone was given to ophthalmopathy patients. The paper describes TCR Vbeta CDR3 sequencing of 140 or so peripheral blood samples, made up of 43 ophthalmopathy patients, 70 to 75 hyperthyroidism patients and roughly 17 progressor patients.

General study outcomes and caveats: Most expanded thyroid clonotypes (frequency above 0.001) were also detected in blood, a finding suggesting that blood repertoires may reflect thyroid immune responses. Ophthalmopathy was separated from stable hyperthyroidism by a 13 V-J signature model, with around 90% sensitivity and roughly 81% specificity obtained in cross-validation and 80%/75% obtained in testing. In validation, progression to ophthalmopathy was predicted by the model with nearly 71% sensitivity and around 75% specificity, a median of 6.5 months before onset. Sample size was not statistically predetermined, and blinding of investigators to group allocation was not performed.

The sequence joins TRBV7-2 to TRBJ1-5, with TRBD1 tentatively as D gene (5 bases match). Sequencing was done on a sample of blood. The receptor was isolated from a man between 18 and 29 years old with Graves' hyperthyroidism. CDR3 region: CASSFPHDRFGTQHF. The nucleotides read TGTGCCAGCAGCTTTCCCCACGACAGATTCGGCACCCAGCATTTT.